Below, 9 T cell receptor beta chains from the same sample are listed, as sequenced in a study of blood T cell repertoires in COVID-19 (dated by TCRdb to the early 2020s). Receptor libraries were prepared by the immunoSEQ multiplex PCR assay. TCRdb provides this immuneACCESS table in a form limited to in-frame rearrangements. Some clones are lacking; in checked studies, under half of them reflect an unresolved V gene, and why the rest are absent is not known. In all, the sample holds fewer than 200,000 clones, and almost 80% of those were seen once. The ten largest account for 17% of the sample. Sequencing was done on a sample of PBMCs or T cells enriched from blood (not recorded which). The source is a woman aged 45 to 65 who had recovered from COVID-19.

The chain has TRBV20-1 and TRBJ1-1, with D unresolved. Germline V gene lookup returns CDR1 DFQATT and CDR2 SNEGSKA (reference sequence). The CDR3 consists of 10 residues. V was pared by 4 bases and J by 8 bases, with 8 bases between. This CDR3 reads CSATRVEAFF. The CDR3 DNA reads TGCAGTGCTACCCGGGTCGAAGCTTTCTTT.

This clone was found a few times. The chain joins TRBV19 to TRBJ1-6; possibly TRBD1 for D (5 bases). CDR3 length: 15 residues. Trimming left V 6 bases short and J 11 bases short, with 20 bases between. The germline gives CDR1 LNHDA, CDR2 SQIVND (reference sequence). The CDR3 reads CASSTKGWARAPLHF. For the CDR3, the DNA is TGTGCCAGTAGCACAAAGGGGTGGGCGAGAGCACCCCTCCACTTT.

The chain uses TRBV25-1 and TRBJ1-2; tentatively, D is TRBD1 (5 bases). Trimming stripped 5 bases from V and 7 bases from J, with 14 bases between. Looked up from germline, CDR1 is MGHDK and CDR2 is SYGVNS. The CDR3 contains 13 residues. CDR3 in DNA: TGTGCCAGCAGTTCGGCAGGGTACTCTGGCTACACCTTC. Protein product: CASSSAGYSGYTF.

V is TRBV27 and J is TRBJ2-3; weak D call: TRBD2 (6 bases). This CDR3 has 13 residues. Trimming took 0 bases from V and 6 from J, leaving 7 bases between them. Per germline, CDR1 MNHEY and CDR2 SMNVEV (reference sequence). CDR3 region: CASSLSGGDTQYF. CDR3 coding DNA: TGTGCCAGCAGTTTATCTGGGGGGGATACGCAGTATTTT.

J is TRBJ2-2 and V is TRBV3-1 (or the pseudogene TRBV3-2); tentative D call: TRBD2 (5 bases). The CDR3 totals 14 residues. Germline V gene sequence: CDR1 LGHDT, CDR2 YNNKEL (reference sequence). The germline V and J ends were trimmed by 4 bases and 7 bases, with 13 bases remaining between them. This CDR3 reads CASSRVRGIGELFF. The DNA of the CDR3 is TGTGCCAGCAGCCGAGTACGGGGTATCGGGGAGCTGTTTTTT.

This rearrangement joins TRBV28 to TRBJ1-3; D gene uncertain. CDR1 is MDHEN, CDR2 SYDVKM, per germline. The V and J ends lost 5 bases and 0 bases respectively, with 14 bases between them. The CDR3 extends over 16 amino acids. CDR3 bases: TGTGCCAGCAGTCCCCAACAAGTCCCCTCTGGAAACACCATATATTTT. Translating it yields CASSPQQVPSGNTIYF.

This chain links TRBV30 with TRBJ2-5; D may be TRBD2 (5 bases). The V end was cut by 4 bases, the J end by 0 bases, with 12 bases between. The CDR3 runs 14 residues. The germline V gene has CDR1 GTSNPN and CDR2 SVGIG (reference sequence). The CDR3, as DNA: TGTGCCTGGAAACCCAGCGGTTACCAAGAGACCCAGTACTTC. Its translation is CAWKPSGYQETQYF.

This clone was seen only a few times. This chain connects TRBV28 to TRBJ1-2; 8 bases are shared with TRBD1. CDR1 and CDR2 from the germline V gene are MDHEN and SYDVKM. CDR3 length: 13 amino acids. The trim removed 5 bases at V and 14 bases at J, leaving 13 bases unmatched. In DNA form, the CDR3 reads TGTGCCAGCAGTATCCCAGGGGGCGCCTCATGGACCTTC. Translated: CASSIPGGASWTF.

This clone came up a few times. The chain uses TRBV5-1 and TRBJ1-1; D is uncertain. V was cut by 5 bases and J by 2 bases, with 13 bases left in between. The CDR3 is 14 residues long. Per the germline V gene, CDR1 is SGHRS and CDR2 is YFSETQ. CDR3 loop: CASRVGSSNTEAFF. CDR3 DNA: TGCGCCAGCAGGGTCGGTAGCTCAAACACTGAAGCTTTCTTT.